One TCR beta chain is described in this entry. What this receptor recognizes is not known. No much larger clonotype is one base removed from it; base qualities were not supplied. These data are taken from a study of blood T cells in healthy people across ages (dated by TCRdb to between 2015 and 2016). In terms of the full investigation: In model experiments, roughly one uniquely barcoded TCR beta cDNA molecule per two T cells was captured by template switching. To track age-related changes in TCR beta repertoire diversity, the study relied on deep sequencing normalized with unique cDNA molecular identifiers. Donors were grouped into four age groups: young (average about 15 years), middle-aged (around 39), aged (62) and long-lived (around 80). To avoid experimental bias, donors of different ages were spread randomly across the sequencing lanes. For two donors (one aged 18 to 29 and one aged 80 or older), the study analyzed two additional independent replicas of 1 million unique cDNA reads from the same blood draw.

CDR1 and CDR2 are drawn from the germline V gene: SGHRS, YFSETQ. V is cut back by 2 bases and J by 1 base, with 5 bases in the junction unmatched. Including cysteine and phenylalanine, the CDR3 has 15 amino acids. CDR3 DNA only is kept here, 45 bases in frame from base 1. The research as a whole found: The percentage of naive T cells measured by flow cytometry correlated strongly with observed TCR beta diversity. Estimates of total diversity based on one million sequenced T cells were regarded as lower bounds and as underestimates. Because donor CMV infection status was unknown, age-related changes in expanded clonotypes were potentially confounded. Compared with the aged group, the long-lived group had more naive CD4+ T cells, fewer expanded clones and increased TCR diversity, a pattern suggesting age selection. As age increased, observed TCR beta diversity per million T cells dropped in a roughly linear way, and a significant reduction was already evident by age 40. Since profiling was done on bulk unsorted PBMCs, naive and antigen-experienced compartments could not be conclusively compared.

Donors were a few dozen systemically healthy Caucasian individuals from Russia aged roughly 6 to 90 years. Each donor gave 8 to 10 milliliters of peripheral blood, drawn into EDTA-treated Vacutainer tubes. Ficoll-Paque density-gradient centrifugation was used to isolate PBMCs, with at least 6 million per sample. Trizol reagent was used to extract total RNA from PBMCs, with at least 5.5 micrograms per sample. Naive CD45RAhigh/CD27high T cell percentages were measured by flow cytometry on a PBMC aliquot from every donor. The library was built by means of 5' RACE. A second PCR of 7 to 11 cycles was run with a J-beta primer mix and a sample-barcoded 5' primer. A template-switch 5' adaptor carrying 12 random nucleotides introduced a unique molecular identifier onto each TCR beta cDNA molecule. Each sample yielded at least 2.5 million CDR3-containing paired-end reads. The Mint cDNA synthesis kit, primed by a TRBC-specific oligonucleotide, was used to synthesize first-strand cDNA from all RNA. Following uracil-DNA glycosylase treatment, all cDNA underwent a first 18-cycle PCR with the universal primers M1SS and BC2_uni_R. The authors' analysis ran thus. For normalization, 1 million high-quality reads were randomly selected from each sample, with every read carrying a distinct molecular identifier. Reads with shared molecular identifiers were discarded instead of being binned into consensus sequences. CDR3 identification, clonotype clustering and error correction used MiTCR with a Q25 quality threshold and the strictest error-elimination algorithm. A nonparametric unseen species model with Euler transformation was used to estimate lower-bound total TCR beta diversity. TCRdb's own reprocessing of the public reads used fastp at Q25 and MiXCR and kept productive beta chains. Each entry merges the rows of one CDR3 protein and shows their most common DNA and genes. The V and J calls follow TCRdb's processing rather than the paper's. Counted in this sample were 1.8 million or so distinct CDR3 sequences; 39% of them appeared once. 23% of the sample goes to the ten largest clones.

Sequencing was carried out using blood. Recombination linked TRBV5-1 to TRBJ1-2, with 7 bases in between that match TRBD1. The receptor's source is a human donor in good health. The nucleotide sequence reads as follows: TGCGCCAGCAGCTTCTGGACAGGCTATAACTATGGCTACACCTTC. This is translated as CASSFWTGYNYGYTF.